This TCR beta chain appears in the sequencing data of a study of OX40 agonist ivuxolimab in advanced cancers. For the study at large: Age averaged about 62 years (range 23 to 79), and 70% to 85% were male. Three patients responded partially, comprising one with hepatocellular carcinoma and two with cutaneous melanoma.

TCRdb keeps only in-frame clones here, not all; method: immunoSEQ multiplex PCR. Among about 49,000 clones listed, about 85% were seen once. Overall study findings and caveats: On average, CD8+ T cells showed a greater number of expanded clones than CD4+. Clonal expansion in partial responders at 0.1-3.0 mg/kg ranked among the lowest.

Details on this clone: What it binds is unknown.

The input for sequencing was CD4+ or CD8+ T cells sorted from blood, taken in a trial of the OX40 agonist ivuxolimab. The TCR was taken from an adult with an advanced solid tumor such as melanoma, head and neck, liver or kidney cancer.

For the CDR3, the DNA is TGTGCCAGCAGCCTCTACGGGGCTAATGAGCAGTTCTTC. It codes for CASSLYGANEQFF. J is TRBJ2-1 and V is TRBV6-5; tentatively, D is TRBD1 or TRBD2 (5 bases each). CDR3 length: 13 amino acids. Per the germline V gene, CDR1 is MNHEY and CDR2 is SVGAGI. V was shortened by 6 bases and J by 7 bases, with 13 bases between the two germline ends.